What follows are 23 T cell receptor beta chains derived from one specimen sequenced in a study of blood T cell repertoires in COVID-19. The assay was immunoSEQ multiplex PCR, and TCRdb's table has in-frame clones only and misses some. The repertoire includes 180,000 or so clones, about 85% of them detected once, and roughly 1.2% sits in the top ten. The sample consisted of peripheral blood. These receptor sequences come from a man aged 60 to 69 who had recovered from COVID-19.

This clone was picked up a small number of times. The J gene is TRBJ1-5, the V gene TRBV5-5, with 7 bases aligning to TRBD1. Germline V gene sequence: CDR1 SGHKS, CDR2 YYEKEE (reference sequence). V lost 2 bases to trimming and J lost 4 bases; unmatched junction nucleotides: 6. There are 15 residues in the CDR3. The CDR3: CASSFKGGDNQPQHF. In DNA, the CDR3 is TGTGCCAGCAGCTTCAAAGGGGGCGATAATCAGCCCCAGCATTTT.

V and J are TRBV5-1 and TRBJ2-7; 7 nucleotides match TRBD1. The CDR3 loop spans 16 amino acids. V gave up 0 bases and J gave up 2 bases; unmatched junction bases: 8. Looked up from germline, CDR1 is SGHRS and CDR2 is YFSETQ. CDR3 sequence: CASSLGHRDRAYEQYF. CDR3 sequence (DNA): TGCGCCAGCAGCTTGGGGCACCGGGACAGAGCCTACGAGCAGTACTTC.

This chain uses TRBV7-3 with TRBJ2-3; 7 bases line up with TRBD2. The germline CDR1 and CDR2 sequences are SGHTA and FQGTGA. Trimming cost V 3 bases and J 6 bases; bases outside gene matches: 3. CDR3 length equals 13 residues. CDR3 DNA sequence: TGTGCCAGCAGCTTCGGGGGGAGGGATACGCAGTATTTT. Amino acids: CASSFGGRDTQYF.

This clone occurred a few times. The junction shows a germline mismatch at one end, possibly a read error. The chain uses TRBV12-3 or TRBV12-4 and TRBJ1-2; 9 positions agree with TRBD1. This CDR3 is built from 13 residues. In DNA form, the CDR3 reads TGTGCCAGCAGGCCGGGACAGGGCCGGGAAACCTGCTTC. It translates to CASRPGQGRETCF.

The chain recombines TRBV4-1 with TRBJ1-5; no clear D gene. V was shortened by 1 base and J by 4 bases, with 23 bases between the two germline ends. The CDR3 contains 19 residues. Germline V gene data show CDR1 as MGHRA and CDR2 as YSYEKL. CDR3 region: CASSQGAVGVSGFNQPQHF. CDR3 nucleotide sequence: TGCGCCAGCAGCCAAGGGGCGGTCGGGGTCTCGGGCTTTAATCAGCCCCAGCATTTT.

This clone was seen once. This sample also contains other DNA sequences that code for the same CDR3. The chain couples TRBV9 to TRBJ2-5, with 7 bases aligning to TRBD2. Germline trimming cut 0 bases from V and 3 bases from J; bases unmatched to any gene: 2. Germline V gene sequence: CDR1 SGDLS, CDR2 YYNGEE. This CDR3 has 14 residues. The chain's CDR3 is CASSVGAGEETQYF. CDR3 in DNA: TGTGCCAGCAGCGTAGGGGCGGGGGAAGAGACCCAGTACTTC.

The chain carries TRBV19 and TRBJ1-4; 9 positions match TRBD1. Germline V gene data show CDR1 as LNHDA and CDR2 as SQIVND (reference sequence). V dropped 5 bases and J dropped 8; count of bases not matched to a gene: 9. CDR3 length equals 15 residues. In nucleotides, the CDR3 is TGTGCCAGTAGTTCTCCGGGACAGGGTGGCGAAAAACTGTTTTTT. It specifies CASSSPGQGGEKLFF.

This clone was observed a single time. V is TRBV2 and J is TRBJ1-1; D is undetermined. The CDR3 has 15 residues. Between the trimmed V and J ends, which lost 2 bases and 6 bases, there was a span of 16 bases. Per the germline V gene, CDR1 is SNHLY and CDR2 is FYNNEI. The CDR3: CASSEMAVQISEAFF. The CDR3 coding sequence is TGTGCCAGCAGTGAAATGGCCGTTCAGATATCTGAAGCTTTCTTT.

The chain is built from TRBV7-3 and TRBJ2-3; 10 nucleotides match TRBD2. This CDR3 has 16 residues. V shed 5 bases, J shed 6 bases, and the junction held 11 bases outside the gene matches. The V gene's germline CDR1 is SGHTA and CDR2 FQGTGA. The CDR3 sequence: CASSPLASGGTDTQYF. Here the CDR3 DNA reads TGTGCCAGCAGCCCCCTGGCTAGCGGGGGTACGGATACGCAGTATTTT.

The chain has TRBV5-1 and TRBJ1-6; TRBD1 might be the D (6 bases). The CDR3 covers 16 residues. V was pared by 0 bases and J by 4 bases, with 11 bases between. Germline V gives CDR1 SGHRS, CDR2 YFSETQ. CDR3 amino acids: CASSLEGGRYNSPLHF. CDR3 sequence (DNA): TGCGCCAGCAGCTTGGAAGGGGGACGGTATAATTCACCCCTCCACTTT.

In DNA, the CDR3 is TGTGCCTGGACCCCGGGTAGCGGGTACAATGAGCAGTTCTTC. It specifies CAWTPGSGYNEQFF. The chain recombines TRBV30 with TRBJ2-1, with 7 bases aligning to TRBD2. V lost 4 bases, J lost 4 bases, and 7 bases stayed unmatched. Germline CDR1 is GTSNPN and CDR2 is SVGIG (reference sequence). The CDR3 is made up of 14 amino acids.

Note on this clone: At one end, the junction sequence differs from germline, possibly due to a read error. The chain recombines TRBV18 with TRBJ2-3; TRBD2 might be the D (5 bases). The CDR3 covers 14 residues. From germline, CDR1 is KGHSH and CDR2 LQKENI. The CDR3 nucleotides are TGTGCCAGCTCACCAACTATGGACTGGAATACGCCGTATTTT. It translates to CASSPTMDWNTPYF. Full variable domain (rest looked up from reference TRBV18 and TRBJ2-3): NAGVMQNPRHLVRRRGQEARLRCSPMKGHSHVYWYRQLPEEGLKFMVYLQKENIIDESGMPKERFSAEFPKEGPSILRIQQVVRGDSAAYFCASSPTMDWNTPYFGPGTRLTVL.

This chain connects TRBV12-3 or TRBV12-4 to TRBJ2-1; TRBD2 might be the D (6 bases). V was cut by 4 bases and J by 9 bases, with 10 bases left in between. This CDR3 is built from 12 residues. CDR3 DNA sequence: TGTGCCAGCAGTTCTAGCGTGAGTGAGCAGTTCTTC. Translated: CASSSSVSEQFF.

V gene TRBV9 combines with J gene TRBJ2-5, with 7 bases matching TRBD2. Germline V gives CDR1 SGDLS, CDR2 YYNGEE. J lost 4 bases, V lost 6 bases, and 12 bases had no gene match. The CDR3 is 15 amino acids. The DNA for the CDR3 is TGTGCCAGCACCGCGAGCGGTGGGGGGGGAGAGACCCAGTACTTC. It yields the protein CASTASGGGGETQYF. Full variable domain (rest looked up from reference TRBV9 and TRBJ2-5): DSGVTQTPKHLITATGQRVTLRCSPRSGDLSVYWYQQSLDQGLQFLIQYYNGEERAKGNILERFSAQQFPDLHSELNLSSLELGDSALYFCASTASGGGGETQYFGPGTRLLVL.

There are many counts of this clone. The genes are TRBV7-9 and TRBJ2-3; TRBD2 is a possible D gene (5 bases). V was shortened by 11 bases and J by 2 bases, with 14 bases between the two germline ends. CDR3 length: 13 residues. Germline CDR1 reads SEHNR; CDR2 reads FQNEAQ (reference sequence). The CDR3 nucleotides read TGTGCCGGGTCCGGGGTCCCCACAGATACGCAGTATTTT. Protein sequence: CAGSGVPTDTQYF.

This rearrangement joins TRBV28 to TRBJ1-4; 10 positions agree with TRBD1. CDR3 length: 15 amino acids. Per germline, CDR1 MDHEN and CDR2 SYDVKM. V lost 7 bases and J lost 7; bases outside the gene matches: 9. The CDR3 DNA sequence: TGTGCCAGCATTCCCTCCGGGACAGGGGTTGAAAAACTGTTTTTT. Amino acids: CASIPSGTGVEKLFF.

The chain uses TRBV6-5 and TRBJ1-2, with D unclear. In germline, CDR1 is MNHEY, CDR2 SVGAGI. V was clipped by 0 bases and J by 6 bases, with 11 bases between them. CDR3 length: 14 amino acids. Written as DNA, the CDR3 is TGTGCCAGCAGTTACTCAGACAAATGGGATGGCTACACCTTC. Its protein is CASSYSDKWDGYTF.

This chain links TRBV5-4 with TRBJ2-7; the D gene is possibly TRBD1 (6 bases). The germline V and J ends were trimmed by 0 bases and 4 bases, with 11 bases remaining between them. The germline V gene has CDR1 SGHNT and CDR2 YYREEE (reference sequence). The CDR3 extends over 14 amino acids. CDR3 in DNA: TGTGCCAGCAGCTTGGCCGGGACACCATACGAGCAGTACTTC. Translation: CASSLAGTPYEQYF.

V is TRBV25-1 and J is TRBJ1-4; no clear D gene. The germline gives CDR1 MGHDK, CDR2 SYGVNS. The CDR3 has 15 residues. Trimming removed 5 bases at V and 4 bases at J, with 14 bases between. The CDR3 loop is CASSPRLDNNEKLFF. CDR3 sequence (DNA): TGTGCCAGCAGTCCCCGACTAGACAATAATGAAAAACTGTTTTTT.

This sequence joins TRBV18 and TRBJ2-7, with 10 bases matching TRBD1. There are 15 residues in the CDR3. The trim removed 2 bases at V and 6 bases at J, leaving 7 bases unmatched. Per germline, CDR1 KGHSH and CDR2 LQKENI. The CDR3 nucleotides read TGTGCCAGCTCACCAGGGGACAGGGGCTTCGTCGAGCAGTACTTC. This translates into CASSPGDRGFVEQYF.

The CDR3: CASSIGDRGNEQYF. In nucleotides, the CDR3 is TGTGCCAGTAGTATAGGCGACAGGGGAAACGAGCAGTACTTC. The chain has TRBV19 and TRBJ2-7, with 8 bases fitting TRBD1. The germline V gene has CDR1 LNHDA and CDR2 SQIVND (reference sequence). This CDR3 region has 14 residues. V lost 1 base and J lost 5; bases outside the gene matches: 4.

The rearrangement links TRBV6-5 to TRBJ1-3, with D uncertain. The V end was cut by 0 bases, the J end by 4 bases, with 10 bases between. The CDR3 runs 15 residues. CDR1 is MNHEY and CDR2 is SVGAGI in the germline V gene. In DNA form, the CDR3 reads TGTGCCAGCAGTTACTCGATCGGGTACGGAAACACCATATATTTT. It specifies CASSYSIGYGNTIYF.

A note on this clone: The same CDR3 is also encoded by other DNA sequences in this sample. The chain has TRBV6-4 and TRBJ2-1, with D perhaps matching TRBD2 (7 bases). This CDR3 is built from 15 residues. Trimming pared 2 bases from V and 7 bases from J, leaving 15 bases between. Germline lookup yields CDR1 MRHNA and CDR2 SNTAGT. The CDR3 loop reads CASSDSGAQGNEQFF. The CDR3 DNA follows: TGTGCCAGCAGTGACAGCGGGGCCCAGGGGAATGAGCAGTTCTTC.